The 8 T cell receptor beta chains presented below share a single source sample, sequenced in a study of cytomegalovirus exposure and HLA in healthy donors. This PCR relied on a set of 60 Vbeta primers and 13 Jbeta primers. Sequenced by immunoSEQ multiplex PCR; TCRdb stores in-frame clones only, minus some. The table includes approximately 100,000 clones, 77% detected once. The sequenced sample consisted of PBMCs. The receptors were sampled from a man between 35 and 55 years old in good health and CMV-seropositive.

CDR3 DNA: TGTGCCAGCAGTTACTCGGCAGCCTATAATTCACCCCTCCACTTT. Residues: CASSYSAAYNSPLHF. The V and J genes are TRBV6-5 and TRBJ1-6; D unclear. This CDR3 is 15 amino acids long. V was trimmed by 0 bases and J by 2 bases, leaving 5 bases between them. CDR1 MNHEY and CDR2 SVGAGI come from the germline V gene.

The chain uses TRBV25-1 and TRBJ2-7; a possible D gene is TRBD1 (5 bases). The CDR3 consists of 14 residues. The V and J ends lost 1 base and 5 bases respectively, with 12 bases between them. Looked up from germline, CDR1 is MGHDK and CDR2 is SYGVNS. CDR3 loop: CASSEWGRANEQYF. The DNA for the CDR3 is TGTGCCAGCAGTGAATGGGGCAGGGCAAACGAGCAGTACTTC.

The chain carries TRBV29-1 and TRBJ1-1, with D unclear. CDR1 and CDR2 (germline): SQVTM, ANQGSEA. The CDR3 length is 11 residues. V lost 6 bases to trimming and J lost 5 bases, with 10 bases between them. The CDR3 protein is CSVAPLTEAFF. The CDR3 DNA follows: TGCAGCGTGGCCCCGTTAACTGAAGCTTTCTTT. Combining the CDR3 with reference TRBV29-1 and TRBJ1-1 gives the whole variable domain SAVISQKPSRDICQRGTSLTIQCQVDSQVTMMFWYRQQPGQSLTLIATANQGSEATYESGFVIDKFPISRPNLTFSTLTVSNMSPEDSSIYLCSVAPLTEAFFGQGTRLTVV.

The chain carries TRBV5-1 and TRBJ2-7; possible D gene TRBD2, 6 bases. Trimming shortened V by 4 bases and J by 0 bases, and 14 bases separated the two germline ends. CDR1 and CDR2 from the germline V gene are SGHRS and YFSETQ. The CDR3 has 15 residues. This CDR3 reads CASSPGDRSSYEQYF. The CDR3 DNA reads as TGCGCCAGCAGCCCGGGGGACCGGAGCTCCTACGAGCAGTACTTC. Filled out from reference TRBV5-1 and TRBJ2-7, the complete variable domain reads KAGVTQTPRYLIKTRGQQVTLSCSPISGHRSVSWYQQTPGQGLQFLFEYFSETQRNKGNFPGRFSGRQFSNSRSEMNVSTLELGDSALYLCASSPGDRSSYEQYFGPGTRLTVT.

The chain uses TRBV5-4 and TRBJ2-5, with D maybe TRBD2 (6 bases). Germline loops: CDR1 SGHNT, CDR2 YYREEE (reference sequence). The CDR3 has 17 amino acids. V was shortened by 0 bases and J by 6 bases, with 21 bases between the two germline ends. DNA for the CDR3: TGTGCCAGCAGCTTGGAGGTGGGACTCGCCGGGAGAAAGACCCAGTACTTC. Translation gives CASSLEVGLAGRKTQYF.

J is TRBJ2-7 and V is TRBV5-4; TRBD1 aligns across 10 bases. The CDR3 is 14 amino acids. J was trimmed by 6 bases and V by 0 bases; bases with no gene match: 3. Germline V gene lookup returns CDR1 SGHNT and CDR2 YYREEE (reference sequence). The DNA of the CDR3 is TGTGCCAGCAGCTTGGCCGGGACAGGGGCCGAGCAGTACTTC. Its protein product is CASSLAGTGAEQYF.

The V call is TRBV7-2, the J call TRBJ1-1; possible D gene TRBD1, 6 bases. Germline CDR1 is SGHTA and CDR2 is FQGNSA. This CDR3 is 15 amino acids long. V gave up 2 bases and J gave up 11 bases, with 21 bases separating them. This CDR3 reads CASSLQNLPTGRAFF. The CDR3 coding sequence is TGTGCCAGCAGCTTACAGAACCTCCCCACAGGGCGCGCTTTCTTT.

The chain employs TRBV7-2 and TRBJ1-1; D not certain. The CDR3 is made up of 14 amino acids. Germline assignment: CDR1 SGHTA and CDR2 FQGNSA. The V end was cut by 5 bases, the J end by 0 bases, with 10 bases between. The CDR3 spells CASSGERMNTEAFF. The CDR3 region has the DNA TGTGCCAGCAGCGGTGAGAGAATGAACACTGAAGCTTTCTTT.